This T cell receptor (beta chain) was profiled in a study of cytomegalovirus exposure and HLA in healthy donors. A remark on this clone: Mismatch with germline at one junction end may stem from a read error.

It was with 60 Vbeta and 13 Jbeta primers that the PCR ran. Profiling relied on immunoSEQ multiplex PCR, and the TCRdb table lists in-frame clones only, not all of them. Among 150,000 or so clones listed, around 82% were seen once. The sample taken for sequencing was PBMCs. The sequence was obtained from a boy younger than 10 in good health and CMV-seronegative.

CDR3 protein: CASTLQGSCNEQFF. The CDR3 nucleotides read TGTGCCAGCACCTTACAGGGTTCCTGCAATGAGCAGTTCTTC. The chain uses TRBV25-1 and TRBJ2-1, with TRBD1 as a possible D gene (6 bases). The CDR3 runs 14 residues. Germline values: CDR1 MGHDK, CDR2 SYGVNS.